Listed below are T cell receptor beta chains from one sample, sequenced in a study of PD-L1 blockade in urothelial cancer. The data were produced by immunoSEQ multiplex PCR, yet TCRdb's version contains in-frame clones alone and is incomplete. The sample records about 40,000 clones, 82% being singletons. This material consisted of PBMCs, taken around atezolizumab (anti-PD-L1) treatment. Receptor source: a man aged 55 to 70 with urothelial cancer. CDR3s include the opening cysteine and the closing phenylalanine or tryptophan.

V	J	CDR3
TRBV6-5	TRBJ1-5	CASSYSTGGQPQHF
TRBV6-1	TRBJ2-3	CASSESQGGTDTQYF
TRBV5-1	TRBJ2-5	CASSLLLGDQETQYF
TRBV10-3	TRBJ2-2	CAIRRDSPNTGELFF
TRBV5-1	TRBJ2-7	CASSKGTGYYEQYF
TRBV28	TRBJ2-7	CASSSFAGQTYEQYF
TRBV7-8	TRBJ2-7	CATHPDSFSYEQYF
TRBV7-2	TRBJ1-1	CASSRQGAAFF
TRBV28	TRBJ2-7	CASSPGQFTYEQYF
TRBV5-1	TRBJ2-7	CASSRDTSGEQYF
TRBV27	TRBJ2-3	CASTDGTELRTDTQYF
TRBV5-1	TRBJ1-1	CASSRIGGHVSEAFF
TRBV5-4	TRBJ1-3	CASSPGQQSSGNTIYF
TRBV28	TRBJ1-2	CASIEDRAAYGYTF
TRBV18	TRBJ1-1	CASSPVKLGTGGKDHEAFF
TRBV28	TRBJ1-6	CASSLRQEHNSPLHF
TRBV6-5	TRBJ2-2	CASSRLASYTGELFF